This TCR beta chain was sequenced for a study of blood T cell repertoires in COVID-19. The overall study: Collection of acute and convalescent COVID-19 samples took place in the United States, Italy and Spain. The cDNA or gDNA used as material had been derived from T cells, B-cell-depleted T cells, or PBMCs.

V lost 5 bases and J lost 6, with 13 bases in between. The CDR3 sequence is 13 residues long. In the original workflow: Reference gene primer amplification gave estimated nucleated cell counts. The method was immunoSEQ multiplex PCR; TCRdb's version includes in-frame clones alone and lacks a portion of them. V and J calls plus clone size are reproduced from that table; the DNA served to infer D and trimming. This sample has 110,000 to 150,000 clones; 80% to 90% occur once, and the top ten carry approximately 4%. The sequencing input was peripheral blood. The receptor was isolated from a woman aged 40 to 49 with acute or convalescent COVID-19. This chain uses TRBV12-3 or TRBV12-4 with TRBJ1-2; no reliable D call. The DNA for the CDR3 is TGTGCCAGCAGTCCTTTGTTAGAAAATGGCTACACCTTC. Translation: CASSPLLENGYTF.